Listed below are T cell receptor beta chains from one sample, sequenced in a study of OX40 agonist ivuxolimab in advanced cancers. TCRdb keeps only in-frame clones here, not all; method: immunoSEQ multiplex PCR. The sample yields 20,000 to 25,000 clones, 60% to 85% seen once. Source: CD4+ or CD8+ T cells sorted from blood, taken in a trial of the OX40 agonist ivuxolimab. Receptors originate from an adult with an advanced solid tumor such as melanoma, head and neck, liver or kidney cancer. The CDR3 runs from the conserved cysteine through the conserved F or W.

TRBV2	CASRTQGRTEAFF
TRBV4-3	CASSRVYRTGASTDTQYF
TRBV4-1	CASSQDAVQVATNEKLFF
TRBV28	CASSPFSDEQFF
TRBV11-1	CASSLGQVGEAFF
TRBV27	CASRTGGGAGELFF
TRBV29-1	CSVGQGGTEAFF
TRBV7-9	CANGTGGKDTGELFF
TRBV11-3	CASSFATNTGELFF
TRBV7-3	CASSWAGGGEQYF
TRBV6-1	CASSEKTGDGSAEAFF
TRBV5-1	CASSWGGGTGNEQFF
TRBV5-1	CASSLRDPGTEAFF
TRBV6-6	CASTPVTSGDEQYF
TRBV29-1	CSCGQGLVSNEKLFF
TRBV28	CASSPGGARWTEAFF
TRBV19	CATSASSYVGYTF
TRBV11-2	CASSLAGVYNEQFF
TRBV7-2	CASSLAVGGPEDTQYF
TRBV28	CASRPHRSNQPQHF
TRBV5-1	CASSREGWDGYTF
TRBV2	CASRIRTSNTGELFF
TRBV27	CASSLLGGYGYTF
TRBV18	CASSEGGSYEQFF
TRBV7-9	CASSPSGKQYEQYF
TRBV9	CASSGGGYTGELFF
TRBV7-2	CASSLLPGAKNIQYF
TRBV18	CASSPYGGNGQPQHF
TRBV20-1	CSAIDYNEQFF
TRBV25-1	CASSEGAGGVGNIQYF
TRBV7-6	CASSLGWEGANTEAFF
TRBV9	CASSVTTGREGDTQYF
TRBV6-1	CASSEAGWANTIYF
TRBV11-1	CASSLSLGQGTYEQYF
TRBV5-5	CASSLKWQVNGEQYF
TRBV7-6	CASSLADILRGKAGGVYNEQFF
TRBV7-9	CASSPGGAQETQYF
TRBV5-1	CASSGGNRGAYEQYF
TRBV7-9	CASSLVAMGGRQETQYF
TRBV21-1	CTTRSSGPQETQYF
TRBV7-9	CASTRVAKNIQYF
TRBV28	CASRADRAYNEQFF
TRBV9	CASSPRQISSGANVLTF
TRBV7-9	CASSSLRHEQYF
TRBV29-1	CSVSVGALSGNTIYF
TRBV7-6	CASSLAAGCTF
TRBV30	CAWTKRTGITYGYTF
TRBV11-2	CASSLGPGMMSEKLFF
TRBV7-2	CASSPKTRGREQYF
TRBV6-1	CASSETTGLLSGANVLTF
TRBV9	CASSPSGTVYEQYF
TRBV5-1	CASRWTMGTEAFF
TRBV6-1	CASSERGVGETQYF
TRBV5-6	CASSLPPGAGANVLTF
TRBV11-2	CASSLARALYGYTF